This is a list of T cell receptor beta chains from one sample in a study of blood T cells in healthy people across ages. TCRdb re-called the 5' RACE reads through MiXCR, storing one row per CDR3 protein. The data contain over 600,000 distinct CDR3 sequences, approximately 40% of them seen just once; the ten biggest clones take up about 30%. The source material was blood. All receptors come from a man of 80 years or more in good health. Each CDR3 is given with its conserved first and last residue. D genes are given only for firm matches. Some rows have no size entry. The others give once, few or many, or a class for an expanded clone.

size	length	V	J	D	DNA	CDR3
-	15	TRBV5-1	TRBJ1-5	-	TGCGCCAGCAGTTATGATTTAGGGTTAAAAGAGCCCCAGCATTTT	CASSYDLGLKEPQHF
once	15	TRBV6-2/TRBV6-3	TRBJ2-2	-	TGTGCCAGCAGTTACCTAGAGGCACTGAGAGGGGAGCTGTTTTTT	CASSYLEALRGELFF
few	14	TRBV6-2/TRBV6-3	TRBJ2-7	-	TGTGCCAGCAGTCGCGGGGGCGATTCCTACGAGCAGTACTTC	CASSRGGDSYEQYF
-	15	TRBV5-1	TRBJ2-7	-	TGCGCCAGCAGCTCTGAGGGCCAACAAGCCTACGAGCAGTACTTC	CASSSEGQQAYEQYF
many	10	TRBV29-1	TRBJ2-1	-	TGCAGCGTTGATTGGGGTATCGAGTTCTTC	CSVDWGIEFF
-	17	TRBV7-9	TRBJ2-3	-	TGTGCCAGCAGCTTAGTTATCGGGGGTCTCGGCACAGATACGCAGTATTTT	CASSLVIGGLGTDTQYF
few	19	TRBV11-2	TRBJ2-1	TRBD2	TGTGCCAGCAGCCCAACCCAAGGACTAGCGGGGACTTCCTACAATGAGCAGTTCTTC	CASSPTQGLAGTSYNEQFF
-	11	TRBV25-1	TRBJ2-7	-	TGTGCCAGCAGTGTAAACTACGAGCAGTACTTC	CASSVNYEQYF
many	16	TRBV2	TRBJ2-3	TRBD1	TGTGCCAGCAGGACCCCGGGACAGGGGTTGGCAGATACGCAGTATTTT	CASRTPGQGLADTQYF
once	15	TRBV25-1	TRBJ2-5	-	TGTGCCAGCAGTGAAGCCGGCAGACAACGGGAGACCCAGTACTTC	CASSEAGRQRETQYF
few	15	TRBV7-2	TRBJ2-1	-	TGTGCCAGCAGCTTAGATCCGGGACAATACAATGAGCAGTTCTTC	CASSLDPGQYNEQFF
once	15	TRBV5-1	TRBJ2-5	-	TGCGCCAGCAGCTTGGGTGTCGGGGGACAAGAGACCCAGTACTTC	CASSLGVGGQETQYF
-	16	TRBV20-1	TRBJ2-3	-	TGCAGTGCTAATTTGTTGGGCCCAACTAGCACAGATACGCTGTATTTT	CSANLLGPTSTDTLYF
-	15	TRBV28	TRBJ1-1	-	TGTGCCAGCAGTAGACAGAGGGGCCTGAACACTGAAGCTTTCTTT	CASSRQRGLNTEAFF
-	14	TRBV20-1	TRBJ1-5	-	TGCAGTGCTAGGCAAGACAATGGCAATCGGCCCCAGCATTTT	CSARQDNGNRPQHF
-	14	TRBV18	TRBJ2-3	-	TGTGCCAGCTCACCAGCGTTGGGTCCAGATACGCAGTATTTT	CASSPALGPDTQYF
-	15	TRBV7-2	TRBJ2-3	TRBD1	TGTGCCAGCAGCTCACAGGGGTTCAGCACAGATACGCAGTATTTT	CASSSQGFSTDTQYF
few	13	TRBV12-3/TRBV12-4	TRBJ2-7	-	TGTGCCAGCAGATCCCTAGGGCGGGGCGAGCAGTACTTC	CASRSLGRGEQYF
few	16	TRBV4-1	TRBJ2-5	-	TGCGCCAGCAGCCAAGATAGGGGACGCGTAGGGGAGACCCAGTACTTC	CASSQDRGRVGETQYF
-	14	TRBV30	TRBJ1-2	-	TGTGCCTGGAGTGTAGAGGGGAGCTTCTATGGCTACACCTTC	CAWSVEGSFYGYTF
-	15	TRBV3-1	TRBJ2-1	TRBD1	TGTGCCAGCAGCTCCCCGGGACAGGGTGTCGATGAGCAGTTCTTC	CASSSPGQGVDEQFF
-	14	TRBV28	TRBJ2-1	-	TGTGCCAGCCTCAGGGGTGTCGGCGTCAATGAGCAGTTCTTC	CASLRGVGVNEQFF
-	14	TRBV20-1	TRBJ1-4	-	TGCAGTCCGAGGAAACCCGGGACACATGAAAAACTGTTTTTT	CSPRKPGTHEKLFF
-	15	TRBV20-1	TRBJ2-1	-	TGCAGTGCTAACCCGGGTTTTGGGGGTGCCAATGAGCAGTTCTTC	CSANPGFGGANEQFF
-	12	TRBV12-3/TRBV12-4	TRBJ2-4	-	TGTGCCAGCAGTTCCGCCCCGGGCATTCAGTACTTC	CASSSAPGIQYF
-	14	TRBV28	TRBJ2-4	TRBD1	TGTGCCAGCAGTTTCGACAGGGTCAGGTACGAGCGGTACTTC	CASSFDRVRYERYF
-	16	TRBV20-1	TRBJ2-1	TRBD2	TGCAGTGCTAGAGATCAGGGACGGGGGGGTTACAATGAGCAGTTCTTC	CSARDQGRGGYNEQFF
few	12	TRBV29-1	TRBJ1-3	-	TGCAGCGTGAGGACAGTGACGGACACCATATATTTT	CSVRTVTDTIYF
once	15	TRBV9	TRBJ2-1	-	TGTGCCGGCAGCGTAAGTCTCGGGGTGATAGGAGAGCAGTTCTTC	CAGSVSLGVIGEQFF
few	13	TRBV11-3	TRBJ1-1	TRBD1	TGTGCCAGCAGCGCAGGGGGTAGGACTGAAGCTTTCTTT	CASSAGGRTEAFF
few	12	TRBV3-1	TRBJ1-4	-	TGTGCCAGCAGCCTCCGGGTCGAAAAACTGTTTTTT	CASSLRVEKLFF
many	13	TRBV27	TRBJ1-2	TRBD1	TGTGCCAGCAGCCCGGGACAGGGGGGCGGCTACACCTTC	CASSPGQGGGYTF
-	15	TRBV4-3	TRBJ1-2	-	TGCGCCAGCAGCCAAGTTGCTACAGGGAACTATGGCTACACCTTC	CASSQVATGNYGYTF
few	16	TRBV20-1	TRBJ2-1	TRBD2	TGCAGTGCTAGGCGGCTAGCGGGAGGGCCTGGATATGAGCAGTTCTTC	CSARRLAGGPGYEQFF
-	14	TRBV10-3	TRBJ1-1	-	TGTGCCATCAGTGAAAGAACAGTGAACACTGAAGCTTTCTTT	CAISERTVNTEAFF
-	14	TRBV10-1	TRBJ1-4	-	TGCGCCAGTCCTTTAGGTGGAACTAATGAAAAACTGTTTTTT	CASPLGGTNEKLFF
-	16	TRBV6-2/TRBV6-3	TRBJ2-4	-	TGTGCCAGCAGTTCCTCGGACTATTCCCATTTTAACATTCAGTACTTC	CASSSSDYSHFNIQYF
few	12	TRBV29-1	TRBJ1-1	TRBD1	TGCAGCGTTACCCAGGGGGACACTGAAGCTTTCTTT	CSVTQGDTEAFF
-	14	TRBV7-2	TRBJ1-1	-	TGTGCCAGCAGCTTCCCTAGGGGCGGCACTGAAGCTTTCTTT	CASSFPRGGTEAFF
-	15	TRBV7-9	TRBJ2-1	TRBD1	TGTGCCAGCAGTCTCACGACAGGGGGCGGAAATGAGCAGTTCTTC	CASSLTTGGGNEQFF
few	16	TRBV9	TRBJ2-6	-	TGTGCCAGCAGCGCAAAAGTAACCTCTGGGGCCAACGTCCTGACTTTC	CASSAKVTSGANVLTF
-	15	TRBV7-9	TRBJ2-3	-	TGTGCCAGCAGCCGGGACGCCGCTAGCACAGATACGCAGTATTTT	CASSRDAASTDTQYF
-	14	TRBV6-1	TRBJ1-5	-	TGTGCCTCCACCAGGGTGGCCGGGAATCAGCCCCAGCATTTT	CASTRVAGNQPQHF
few	15	TRBV28	TRBJ2-3	TRBD2	TGTGCCAGCAGTTGGAGTAGCGGGAGCACAGATACGCAGTATTTT	CASSWSSGSTDTQYF
-	16	TRBV11-2	TRBJ2-1	-	TGTACCAGCAGCGCAAGACAGGGAGGGACTACATTGGTGCAGTTCTTC	CTSSARQGGTTLVQFF
-	14	TRBV2	TRBJ2-2	-	TGTGCCAGCAACCCCAGGACTGCCCACGGGGAGCTGTTTTTT	CASNPRTAHGELFF
-	14	TRBV6-6	TRBJ2-5	TRBD2	TGTGCCCGCAGTTACGGGGGGGCGGAGGAGACCCAGTACTTC	CARSYGGAEETQYF
-	15	TRBV10-3	TRBJ2-1	-	TGTGCCATCAGTGAGTCTCCCACGATCCAAGAGACCCAGTTCTTC	CAISESPTIQETQFF
few	15	TRBV27	TRBJ2-7	TRBD2	TGTGCCAGCAGTTTATCAGGGCTAGCGGTCTACGAGCAGTACTTC	CASSLSGLAVYEQYF
-	12	TRBV20-1	TRBJ1-2	TRBD1	TGCAGTGCTGTGGGACAGCTCTATGGCTACACCTTC	CSAVGQLYGYTF
many	14	TRBV7-9	TRBJ1-1	-	TGTGCCAGCAGCTTAGACCTTTTGAACACTGAAGCTTTCTTT	CASSLDLLNTEAFF
-	14	TRBV3-1	TRBJ2-7	-	TGTGCCAGCAGCCAAAATGACAGGAGCGACGAGCAGTACTTC	CASSQNDRSDEQYF
-	16	TRBV9	TRBJ2-6	-	TGTGCCAGCGGGGGACCCCCTACCTCTGGGGCCAACGTCCTGACTTTC	CASGGPPTSGANVLTF